The 21 T cell receptor beta chains below come from one sample, sequenced in a study of blood T cell repertoires in COVID-19. The repertoire was sequenced with immunoSEQ multiplex PCR; TCRdb's copy has only in-frame clones and lacks some. This sample yields over 150,000 clones, of which about nine tenths are seen a single time; about 1.9% belongs to the top ten. Material for sequencing was peripheral blood. The receptors derive from a man aged 18 to 29 who had recovered from COVID-19.

V usage is TRBV2 and J usage is TRBJ1-1, with D unresolved. CDR1 SNHLY and CDR2 FYNNEI come from the germline V gene. The CDR3 is made up of 13 amino acids. Trimming left V 8 bases short and J 3 bases short, with 13 bases between. DNA for the CDR3: TGTGCCAGCTCCGAGGAGGGTTACACTGAAGCTTTCTTT. This codes for CASSEEGYTEAFF.

A remark on this clone: Germline is not matched at one junction end, which may reflect a read error. The rearrangement links TRBV6-2 or TRBV6-3 to TRBJ2-1; TRBD1 matches 7 bases. The CDR3 is 11 residues long. Per germline, CDR1 MNHEY and CDR2 SVGEGT. The CDR3 spells CASSYGLDRLF. In DNA form, the CDR3 reads TGTGCCAGCAGTTACGGGCTGGACAGGCTCTTC.

The rearrangement uses TRBV19 and TRBJ2-1, with 7 positions matching TRBD1. The germline V gene has CDR1 LNHDA and CDR2 SQIVND (reference sequence). The CDR3 contains 16 residues. V was pared by 6 bases and J by 9 bases, with 17 bases of the junction left unmatched. CDR3 region: CASSNRGDLSYGEQFF. In nucleotides, the CDR3 is TGTGCCAGTAGCAACAGGGGAGATTTAAGCTATGGTGAGCAGTTCTTC.

This chain connects TRBV18 to TRBJ1-1, with a weak D call TRBD1 (6 bases). The length of the CDR3 is 16 residues. Germline lookup yields CDR1 KGHSH and CDR2 LQKENI. V gave up 1 base and J gave up 3 bases, with 15 bases separating them. The CDR3 loop reads CASSPRLTGSDTEAFF. The CDR3 DNA reads TGTGCCAGCTCACCACGTCTAACAGGGTCGGACACTGAAGCTTTCTTT.

V usage is TRBV4-3 and J usage is TRBJ2-3; a possible D gene is TRBD1 (5 bases). V lost 4 bases, J lost 3 bases, and 11 bases lay in between. Germline CDR1 is LGHNA and CDR2 is YSLEER. The CDR3 has 14 amino acids. The CDR3 here is CASSPGNPTDTQYF. CDR3 DNA: TGCGCCAGCAGCCCAGGGAACCCGACAGATACGCAGTATTTT.

This clone was detected ten times or more. This sequence joins TRBV19 and TRBJ2-1; 11 nucleotides line up with TRBD1. The V gene end was trimmed by 9 bases and the J gene end by 9 bases; junction bases not matched to a gene: 10. Germline V gene data show CDR1 as LNHDA and CDR2 as SQIVND (reference sequence). This CDR3 comprises 14 residues. The CDR3 sequence: CASKSGTGGGEQFF. The CDR3 nucleotides read TGTGCCAGCAAATCCGGGACAGGGGGAGGTGAGCAGTTCTTC.

V and J are TRBV24-1 and TRBJ2-7; D gene ambiguous. Germline assignment: CDR1 KGHDR and CDR2 SFDVKD. Trimming left V 7 bases short and J 2 bases short, with 8 bases between. The CDR3 consists of 12 residues. CDR3 nucleotide sequence: TGTGCCACCAGCGAGGCAGCCTACGAGCAGTACTTC. Protein product: CATSEAAYEQYF.

The chain joins TRBV3-1 (or the pseudogene TRBV3-2) to TRBJ1-2; TRBD1 matches 8 bases. Germline CDR1 reads LGHDT; CDR2 reads YNNKEL (reference sequence). The CDR3 has 14 residues. The V gene end was trimmed by 1 base and the J gene end by 4 bases; junction bases not matched to a gene: 2. The CDR3 nucleotides are TGTGCCAGCAGCCAAGCAGGGGGCAGCTATGGCTACACCTTC. The encoded protein is CASSQAGGSYGYTF.

The rearrangement uses TRBV9 and TRBJ1-1; the D is unclear. The CDR3 is 13 amino acids. The V gene lost 4 bases and the J gene lost 5 bases, with 12 bases spanning the gap. Germline V lookup: CDR1 SGDLS, CDR2 YYNGEE. This chain's CDR3 is CASSQAPKTEAFF. CDR3 sequence (DNA): TGTGCCAGCAGCCAGGCCCCCAAGACTGAAGCTTTCTTT.

V usage is TRBV28 and J usage is TRBJ2-7, with 7 bases matching TRBD1. J gave up 2 bases and V 2 bases, and 3 bases lay outside the gene matches. CDR3 length: 14 amino acids. Germline CDR1 MDHEN, CDR2 SYDVKM. The CDR3 here is CASSLATGPYEQYF. Written as DNA, the CDR3 is TGTGCCAGCAGTTTAGCGACAGGGCCCTACGAGCAGTACTTC. The full variable domain, in which reference TRBV28 and TRBJ2-7 provide the parts outside the CDR3, is DVKVTQSSRYLVKRTGEKVFLECVQDMDHENMFWYRQDPGLGLRLIYFSYDVKMKEKGDIPEGYSVSREKKERFSLILESASTNQTSMYLCASSLATGPYEQYFGPGTRLTVT.

The rearrangement uses TRBV19 and TRBJ2-2; 11 bases are a match to TRBD1. The germline CDR1 and CDR2 sequences are LNHDA and SQIVND (reference sequence). Trimming took 9 bases from V and 7 from J; bases not matched to a gene: 7. The CDR3 loop spans 14 amino acids. The CDR3 here is CASRTGGKNGELFF. The DNA of the CDR3 is TGTGCCAGCCGGACAGGGGGCAAGAACGGGGAGCTGTTTTTT.

The rearrangement joins TRBV5-1 to TRBJ2-1; a weak D match, TRBD2 (7 bases). CDR1 is SGHRS and CDR2 is YFSETQ in the germline V gene. The V gene lost 4 bases and the J gene lost 6 bases, with 17 bases spanning the gap. This CDR3 has 15 amino acids. The CDR3 spells CASSGEGVLGNEQFF. As DNA, the CDR3 is TGCGCCAGCAGCGGGGAGGGGGTCCTGGGCAATGAGCAGTTCTTC.

This rearrangement joins TRBV9 to TRBJ1-2; a weak D match, TRBD1 (6 bases). The V gene lost 0 bases and the J gene lost 0 bases, with 9 bases spanning the gap. The CDR3 extends over 15 amino acids. Germline assignment: CDR1 SGDLS and CDR2 YYNGEE. This CDR3 is CASSVDPGANYGYTF. The CDR3 DNA reads TGTGCCAGCAGCGTAGATCCAGGGGCTAACTATGGCTACACCTTC.

The chain joins TRBV6-2 or TRBV6-3 to TRBJ2-7; 7 bases map to TRBD2. This CDR3 region has 15 residues. The germline gives CDR1 MNHEY, CDR2 SVGEGT. The V and J ends lost 0 bases and 2 bases, in that order; junction bases with no gene match: 4. The CDR3 coding sequence is TGTGCCAGCAGTTACTCGTCTAGCGGTACCTACGAGCAGTACTTC. This sequence encodes CASSYSSSGTYEQYF.

The chain combines TRBV27 with TRBJ2-7; 10 positions agree with TRBD2. This CDR3 spans 16 amino acids. With 3 bases clipped from V and 3 bases from J, the junction kept 8 bases outside the gene matches. Germline V gene data show CDR1 as MNHEY and CDR2 as SMNVEV (reference sequence). This CDR3 is CASSLSPAGGYYEQYF. CDR3 DNA: TGTGCCAGCAGTTTGTCCCCAGCGGGAGGGTACTACGAGCAGTACTTC.

Ten or more counts support this clone. V usage is TRBV6-2 or TRBV6-3 and J usage is TRBJ1-5; D is unclear. CDR1 and CDR2 (germline): MNHEY, SVGEGT. This CDR3 is built from 15 residues. V dropped 4 bases and J dropped 6 bases, with 16 bases sitting between them. CDR3 loop: CASSSWTGGGQPQHF. Written as DNA, the CDR3 is TGTGCCAGCAGTTCCTGGACGGGAGGCGGTCAGCCCCAGCATTTT.

The rearrangement uses TRBV4-1 and TRBJ2-7; 9 bases fit TRBD1. The trim removed 2 bases at V and 1 base at J, leaving 18 bases unmatched. This CDR3 has 20 amino acids. Germline V gene data show CDR1 as MGHRA and CDR2 as YSYEKL. The CDR3 sequence: CASSQFQGGQGGKGSYEQYF. The DNA for the CDR3 is TGCGCCAGCAGCCAATTCCAGGGGGGACAGGGCGGCAAGGGATCCTACGAGCAGTACTTC.

This chain joins TRBV5-4 and TRBJ1-1; D gene ambiguous. V shed 4 bases and J shed 3 bases, with 13 bases lying between them. The CDR3 contains 14 residues. Germline V gene data show CDR1 as SGHNT and CDR2 as YYREEE (reference sequence). The CDR3 bases are TGTGCCAGCAGCCAATCCCGGGATTACACTGAAGCTTTCTTT. Its protein product is CASSQSRDYTEAFF.

This chain joins TRBV29-1 and TRBJ1-2; 10 bases align to TRBD1. The CDR3 contains 12 residues. V was clipped by 8 bases and J by 7 bases; unmatched bases: 7. CDR1 SQVTM and CDR2 ANQGSEA come from the germline V gene. The CDR3 DNA reads as TGCAGCACCGGACAGGGGGTAGGTGGCTACACCTTC. Translation: CSTGQGVGGYTF. Using reference TRBV29-1 and TRBJ1-2 for the parts outside the CDR3, the full variable domain is SAVISQKPSRDICQRGTSLTIQCQVDSQVTMMFWYRQQPGQSLTLIATANQGSEATYESGFVIDKFPISRPNLTFSTLTVSNMSPEDSSIYLCSTGQGVGGYTFGSGTRLTVV.

The chain carries TRBV20-1 and TRBJ2-1; D gene ambiguous. Trimming left V 3 bases short and J 7 bases short, with 22 bases between. The length of the CDR3 is 16 residues. Germline V CDR1 and CDR2: DFQATT, SNEGSKA (reference sequence). Here the CDR3 DNA reads TGCAGTGCTAGTGACCCGAGGCAACCCGGTTCTAATGAGCAGTTCTTC. Translation: CSASDPRQPGSNEQFF.

The V gene is TRBV28, the J gene TRBJ2-1; 9 nucleotides match TRBD1. Germline CDR1 reads MDHEN; CDR2 reads SYDVKM. V trimming: 4 bases; J trimming: 2 bases; junction bases outside the gene matches: 15. This CDR3 spans 19 amino acids. CDR3 region: CASSSLGGDRVVAYNEQFF. The CDR3 DNA sequence: TGTGCCAGCAGTTCCTTAGGGGGGGACAGGGTAGTGGCCTACAATGAGCAGTTCTTC.